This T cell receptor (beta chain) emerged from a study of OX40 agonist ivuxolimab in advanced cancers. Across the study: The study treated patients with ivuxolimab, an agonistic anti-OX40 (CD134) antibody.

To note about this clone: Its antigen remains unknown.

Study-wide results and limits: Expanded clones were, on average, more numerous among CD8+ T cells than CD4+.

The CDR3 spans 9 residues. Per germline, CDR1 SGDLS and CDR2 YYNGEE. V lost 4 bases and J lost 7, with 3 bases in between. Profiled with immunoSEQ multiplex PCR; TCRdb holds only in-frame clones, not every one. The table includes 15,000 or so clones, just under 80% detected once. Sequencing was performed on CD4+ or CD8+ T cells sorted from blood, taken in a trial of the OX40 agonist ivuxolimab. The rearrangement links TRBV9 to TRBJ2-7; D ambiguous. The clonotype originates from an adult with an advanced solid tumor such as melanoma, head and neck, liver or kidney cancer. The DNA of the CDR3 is TGTGCCAGCAGCAAGGAGCAGTACTTC. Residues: CASSKEQYF.